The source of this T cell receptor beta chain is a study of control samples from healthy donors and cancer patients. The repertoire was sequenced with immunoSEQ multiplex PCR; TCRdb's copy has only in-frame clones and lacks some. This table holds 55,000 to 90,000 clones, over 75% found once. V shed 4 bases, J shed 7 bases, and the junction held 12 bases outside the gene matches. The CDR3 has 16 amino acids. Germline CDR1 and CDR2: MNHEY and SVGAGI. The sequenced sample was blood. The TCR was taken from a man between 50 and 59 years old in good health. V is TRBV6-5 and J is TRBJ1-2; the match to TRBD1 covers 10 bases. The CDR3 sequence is CASSLGTGALRGGYTF. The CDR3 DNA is TGTGCCAGCAGTTTAGGGACAGGGGCCTTAAGGGGTGGCTACACCTTC.